Reported below is one T cell receptor beta chain. CDR3 length: 15 residues. In germline, CDR1 is KGHDR, CDR2 SFDVKD. Trimming left V 4 bases short and J 6 bases short, with 17 bases between. This specimen comes from a study of control samples from healthy donors and cancer patients. Sequencing was performed with immunoSEQ multiplex PCR; in TCRdb, only in-frame clones are kept and a portion is missing. The data hold tens of thousands of clones, with roughly 86% observed a single time. The source of this sequence is a man aged 45-60 years in good health. The chain couples TRBV24-1 to TRBJ1-1, with D tentatively TRBD1 (5 bases). Sequenced: blood. This CDR3 is CATSDTGALGAEAFF. CDR3 DNA sequence: TGTGCCACCAGTGACACCGGGGCCCTTGGCGCTGAAGCTTTCTTT.